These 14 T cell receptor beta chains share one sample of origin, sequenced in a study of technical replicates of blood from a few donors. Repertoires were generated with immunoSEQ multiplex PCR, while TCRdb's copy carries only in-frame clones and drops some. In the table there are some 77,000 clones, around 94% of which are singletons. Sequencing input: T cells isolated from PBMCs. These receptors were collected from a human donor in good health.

This chain's CDR3 is CASSGLVTGELFF. The CDR3 DNA is TGTGCCAGCAGTGGACTAGTTACCGGGGAGCTGTTTTTT. This chain connects TRBV9 to TRBJ2-2; 7 nucleotides line up with TRBD2. With 5 bases clipped from V and 5 bases from J, the junction kept 3 bases outside the gene matches. The germline V gene encodes CDR1 SGDLS and CDR2 YYNGEE. This CDR3 comprises 13 residues.

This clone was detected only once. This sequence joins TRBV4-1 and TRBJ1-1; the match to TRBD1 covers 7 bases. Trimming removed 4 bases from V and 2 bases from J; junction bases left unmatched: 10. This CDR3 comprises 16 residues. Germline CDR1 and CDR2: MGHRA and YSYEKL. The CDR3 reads CASSLTVDRVNTEAFF. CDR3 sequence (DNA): TGCGCCAGCAGCCTTACAGTCGACAGGGTAAACACTGAAGCTTTCTTT.

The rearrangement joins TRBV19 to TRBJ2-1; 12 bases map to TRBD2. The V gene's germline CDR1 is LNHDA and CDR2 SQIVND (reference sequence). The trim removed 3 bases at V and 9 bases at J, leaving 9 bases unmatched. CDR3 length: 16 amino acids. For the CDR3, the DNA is TGTGCCAGTAGTATCTCGACTAGCGGGAGACGGGGTGAGCAGTTCTTC. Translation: CASSISTSGRRGEQFF. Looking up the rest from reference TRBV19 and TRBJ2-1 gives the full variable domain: DGGITQSPKYLFRKEGQNVTLSCEQNLNHDAMYWYRQDPGQGLRLIYYSQIVNDFQKGDIAEGYSVSREKKESFPLTVTSAQKNPTAFYLCASSISTSGRRGEQFFGPGTRLTVL.

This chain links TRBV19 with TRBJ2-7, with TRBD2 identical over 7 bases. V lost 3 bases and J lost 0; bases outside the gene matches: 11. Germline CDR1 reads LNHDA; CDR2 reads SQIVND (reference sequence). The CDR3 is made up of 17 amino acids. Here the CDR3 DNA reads TGTGCCAGTAGTATTACGGGACTACGCTCGAGCTCCTACGAGCAGTACTTC. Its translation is CASSITGLRSSSYEQYF.

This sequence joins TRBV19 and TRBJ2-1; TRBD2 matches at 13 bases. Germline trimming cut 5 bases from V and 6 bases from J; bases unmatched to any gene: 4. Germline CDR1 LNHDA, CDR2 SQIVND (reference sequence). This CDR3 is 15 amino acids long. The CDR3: CASSAGTSGINEQFF. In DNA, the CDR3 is TGTGCCAGTAGTGCCGGGACTAGCGGGATCAATGAGCAGTTCTTC.

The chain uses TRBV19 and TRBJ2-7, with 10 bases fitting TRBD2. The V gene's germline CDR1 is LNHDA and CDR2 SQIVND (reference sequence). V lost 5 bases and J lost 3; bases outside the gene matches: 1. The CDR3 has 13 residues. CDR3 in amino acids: CASSGLADYEQYF. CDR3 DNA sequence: TGTGCCAGTAGTGGACTAGCGGACTACGAGCAGTACTTC. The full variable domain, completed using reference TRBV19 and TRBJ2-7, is DGGITQSPKYLFRKEGQNVTLSCEQNLNHDAMYWYRQDPGQGLRLIYYSQIVNDFQKGDIAEGYSVSREKKESFPLTVTSAQKNPTAFYLCASSGLADYEQYFGPGTRLTVT.

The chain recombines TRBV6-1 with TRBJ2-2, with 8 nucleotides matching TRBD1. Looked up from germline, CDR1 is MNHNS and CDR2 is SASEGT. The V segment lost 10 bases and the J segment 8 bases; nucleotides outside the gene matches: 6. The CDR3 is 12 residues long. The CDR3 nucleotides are TGTGCCACCTCGACAGGGGCAGGGGAGCTGTTTTTT. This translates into CATSTGAGELFF.

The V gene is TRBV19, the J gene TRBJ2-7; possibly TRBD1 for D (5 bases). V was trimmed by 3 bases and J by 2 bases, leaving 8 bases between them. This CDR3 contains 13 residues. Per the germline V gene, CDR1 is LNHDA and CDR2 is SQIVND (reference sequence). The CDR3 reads CASSIDRAYEQYF. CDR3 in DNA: TGTGCCAGTAGTATCGACAGAGCCTACGAGCAGTACTTC. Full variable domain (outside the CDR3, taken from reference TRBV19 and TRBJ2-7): DGGITQSPKYLFRKEGQNVTLSCEQNLNHDAMYWYRQDPGQGLRLIYYSQIVNDFQKGDIAEGYSVSREKKESFPLTVTSAQKNPTAFYLCASSIDRAYEQYFGPGTRLTVT.

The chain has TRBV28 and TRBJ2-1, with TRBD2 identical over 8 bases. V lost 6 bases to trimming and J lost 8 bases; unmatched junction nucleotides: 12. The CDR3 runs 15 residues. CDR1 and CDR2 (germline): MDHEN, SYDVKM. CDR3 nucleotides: TGTGCCAGCAGCTTCGCCCCCGGGACTAGGGATGAGCAGTTCTTC. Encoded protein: CASSFAPGTRDEQFF.

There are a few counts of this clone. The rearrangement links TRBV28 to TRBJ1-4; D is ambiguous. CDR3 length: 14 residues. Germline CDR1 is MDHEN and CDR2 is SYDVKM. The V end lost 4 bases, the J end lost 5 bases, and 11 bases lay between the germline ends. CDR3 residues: CASSYGGTNEKLFF. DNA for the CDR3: TGTGCCAGCAGTTATGGAGGAACCAATGAAAAACTGTTTTTT.

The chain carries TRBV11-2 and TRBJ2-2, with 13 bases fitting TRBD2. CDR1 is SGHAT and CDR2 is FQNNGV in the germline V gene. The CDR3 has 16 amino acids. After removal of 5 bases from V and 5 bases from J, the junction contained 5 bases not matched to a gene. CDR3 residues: CASSDPGLAGTGELFF. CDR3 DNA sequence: TGTGCCAGCAGCGATCCGGGACTAGCGGGAACCGGGGAGCTGTTTTTT.

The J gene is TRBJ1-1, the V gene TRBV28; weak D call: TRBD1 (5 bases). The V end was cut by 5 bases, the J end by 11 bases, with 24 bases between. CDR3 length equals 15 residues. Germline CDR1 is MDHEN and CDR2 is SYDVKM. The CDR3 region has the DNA TGTGCCAGCAGTCCCTCTGAGTGGGGGGATATGCGGGCTTTCTTT. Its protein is CASSPSEWGDMRAFF.

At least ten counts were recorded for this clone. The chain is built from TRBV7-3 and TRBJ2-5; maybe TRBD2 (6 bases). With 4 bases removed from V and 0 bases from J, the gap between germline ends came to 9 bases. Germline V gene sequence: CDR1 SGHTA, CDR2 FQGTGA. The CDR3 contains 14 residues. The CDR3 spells CASSCRDYQETQYF. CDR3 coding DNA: TGTGCCAGCAGCTGTCGGGACTACCAAGAGACCCAGTACTTC.

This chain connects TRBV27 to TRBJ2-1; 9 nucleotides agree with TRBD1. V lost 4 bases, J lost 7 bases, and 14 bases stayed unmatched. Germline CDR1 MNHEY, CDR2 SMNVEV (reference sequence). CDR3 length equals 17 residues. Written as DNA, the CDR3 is TGTGCCAGCAGTTACCGTTTTGTGACAGGGACAGGGAATGAGCAGTTCTTC. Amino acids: CASSYRFVTGTGNEQFF.